This T cell receptor beta chain was retrieved from a study of cytomegalovirus exposure and HLA in healthy donors. Study-wide background: The study's early data release held roughly 91 million unique TCRs from HLA-typed donors. Overall study results and limits: The Asian-associated ancestry cluster reportedly had fewer N-insertions than the approximately 670-donor mean in a later analysis.

CDR3 length: 14 residues. In germline, CDR1 is MNHEY, CDR2 SVGAGI. V gave up 5 bases and J gave up 3 bases; unmatched junction bases: 3. PCR primers comprised 60 Vbeta and 13 Jbeta primers. The protocol was immunoSEQ multiplex PCR, while the TCRdb copy is restricted to in-frame clones and leaves out a portion. Here the sample spans about 150,000 clones, approximately 72% being singletons. About this clone: Its target is unknown.

This chain links TRBV6-5 with TRBJ2-2, with 7 bases matching TRBD1. The sequenced material came from PBMCs. This TCR derives from a man between 35 and 55 years old in good health and CMV-seronegative. The CDR3 spells CASSRQGDTGELFF. Here the CDR3 DNA reads TGTGCCAGCAGTCGACAGGGAGACACCGGGGAGCTGTTTTTT.